This TCR beta chain was captured in a study of beta chain features in type 1 diabetes. Findings of the study overall: TCRB CDR3s were moderately but significantly shorter in Type 1 diabetes patients in all four CD4+ subsets.

Many counts were recorded for this clone. The antigen is not known. The CDR3 totals 13 residues. Trimming pared 3 bases from V and 1 base from J, leaving 7 bases between. CDR1 and CDR2 from the germline V gene are SGHNT and YYREEE (reference sequence). Sequencing targeted expressed TCRB transcripts, as all isolated RNA had been reverse transcribed. The method was immunoSEQ multiplex PCR; TCRdb's version includes in-frame clones alone and lacks a portion of them. The table records nearly 350,000 clones, approximately 9.9% of them present only once. The sequencing input was central memory CD4+ T cells from blood. This receptor was obtained from a young man with type 1 diabetes. The V and J genes are TRBV5-4 and TRBJ1-2; tentative D call: TRBD1 (6 bases). This CDR3 reads CASSWDNNYGYTF. Here the CDR3 DNA reads TGTGCCAGCAGCTGGGACAATAACTATGGCTACACCTTC. The entire variable domain, with the rest obtained from reference TRBV5-4 and TRBJ1-2, is as follows: ETGVTQSPTHLIKTRGQQVTLRCSSQSGHNTVSWYQQALGQGPQFIFQYYREEENGRGNFPPRFSGLQFPNYSSELNVNALELDDSALYLCASSWDNNYGYTFGSGTRLTVV.